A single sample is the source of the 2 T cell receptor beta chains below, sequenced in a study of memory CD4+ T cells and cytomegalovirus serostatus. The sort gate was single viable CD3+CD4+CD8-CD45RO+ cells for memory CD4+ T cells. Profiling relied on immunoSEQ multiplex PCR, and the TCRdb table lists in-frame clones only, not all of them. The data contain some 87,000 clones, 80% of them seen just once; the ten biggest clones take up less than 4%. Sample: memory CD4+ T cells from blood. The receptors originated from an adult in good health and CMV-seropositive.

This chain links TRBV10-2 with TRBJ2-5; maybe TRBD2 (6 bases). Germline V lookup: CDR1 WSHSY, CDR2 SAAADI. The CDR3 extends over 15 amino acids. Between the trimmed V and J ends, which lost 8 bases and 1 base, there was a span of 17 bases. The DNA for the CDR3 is TGCGCCAGCCTCAGGGACGGAGGGGTCCAAGAGACCCAGTACTTC. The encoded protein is CASLRDGGVQETQYF.

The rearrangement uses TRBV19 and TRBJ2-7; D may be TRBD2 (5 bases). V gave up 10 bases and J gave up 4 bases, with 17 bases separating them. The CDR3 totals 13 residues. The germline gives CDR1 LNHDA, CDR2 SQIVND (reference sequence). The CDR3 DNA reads TGTGCCACCACGGGAACATTAACGTACGAGCAGTACTTC. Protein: CATTGTLTYEQYF.